This T cell receptor (beta chain) comes out of a study of PD-L1 blockade in urothelial cancer. Background on the study: Blood samples had a median of 141,255 T cells, tens of thousands of unique TCRs, and clonality about 0.074.

Time point of the sample: pretreatment peripheral blood. Germline CDR1 reads PRHDT; CDR2 reads FYEKMQ (reference sequence). The CDR3 is 14 amino acids. The trim removed 5 bases at V and 11 bases at J, leaving 11 bases unmatched. The repertoire was sequenced with immunoSEQ multiplex PCR; TCRdb's copy has only in-frame clones and lacks some. The top ten clones hold 15% to 18% of a sample with 45,000 to 65,000 clones, about 85% of them seen once. Specimen: PBMCs, collected around atezolizumab (anti-PD-L1) treatment. V and J are TRBV13 and TRBJ1-4, with TRBD1 matching 7 bases. This sequence originates from a man in his sixties or seventies with urothelial cancer. The CDR3 DNA reads as TGTGCCAGCAGCCCCGGGACAGAAGGGGAGAAACTGTTTTTT. It codes for CASSPGTEGEKLFF.